This entry lists 26 T cell receptor beta chains sequenced from one sample in a study of metastatic and nonmetastatic thyroid tumors. Patients had received no treatment of any kind before thyroid surgery. TCRdb used MiXCR to call clones anew from the PCR reads. The data show about 5,000 clones, approximately 30% seen once. Sequences were obtained from adjacent normal tissue. These receptors originate from a female donor with papillary thyroid cancer or a benign thyroid nodule (not recorded which). Some clones in this sample may be carry-over from other donors' samples.

The chain has TRBV27 and TRBJ2-7; tentatively, D is TRBD1 or TRBD2 (5 bases each). V lost 5 bases, J lost 2 bases, and 16 bases lay in between. The CDR3 has 15 residues. Germline V gene sequence: CDR1 MNHEY, CDR2 SMNVEV (reference sequence). The DNA of the CDR3 is TGTGCCAGCAGTCGGAGGAAGGGGCCCGCCTACGAGCAGTACTTC. Its protein is CASSRRKGPAYEQYF.

This clone is termed large (0.1 to 1%). The chain combines TRBV27 with TRBJ2-7, with D hard to call. The CDR3 covers 14 residues. V lost 5 bases, J lost 2 bases, and 13 bases lay in between. Germline V CDR1 and CDR2: MNHEY, SMNVEV (reference sequence). The CDR3 is CASSPGSIPYEQYF. CDR3 DNA sequence: TGTGCCAGCAGTCCTGGTAGTATACCCTACGAGCAGTACTTC.

This clone is large within its sample. The V and J genes are TRBV27 and TRBJ1-6, with a weak D call TRBD1 (5 bases). This CDR3 is built from 13 residues. The germline gives CDR1 MNHEY, CDR2 SMNVEV (reference sequence). With 6 bases removed from V and 5 bases from J, the gap between germline ends came to 8 bases. CDR3 bases: TGTGCCAGCAGAATACAGGATAATTCACCCCTCCACTTT. It codes for CASRIQDNSPLHF.

This clone has more than one count but fewer than ten. J is TRBJ2-3 and V is TRBV25-1, with D possibly TRBD2 on 6 matching bases. Germline V lookup: CDR1 MGHDK, CDR2 SYGVNS. The germline V and J ends were trimmed by 1 base and 5 bases, with 10 bases remaining between them. CDR3 length equals 14 residues. CDR3 in amino acids: CASSELGTVDTQYF. CDR3 DNA sequence: TGTGCCAGCAGTGAATTAGGGACTGTAGATACGCAGTATTTT.

The chain recombines TRBV28 with TRBJ1-6, with 7 bases aligning to TRBD1. Germline V CDR1 and CDR2: MDHEN, SYDVKM. The J segment lost 7 bases and the V segment lost 5 bases, leaving 2 bases of the junction unmatched. The CDR3 loop spans 13 amino acids. The CDR3 bases are TGTGCCAGCAGTCTGACAGGGAATTCACCCCTCCACTTT. Protein sequence: CASSLTGNSPLHF. Variable domain in full (rest from reference TRBV28 and TRBJ1-6): DVKVTQSSRYLVKRTGEKVFLECVQDMDHENMFWYRQDPGLGLRLIYFSYDVKMKEKGDIPEGYSVSREKKERFSLILESASTNQTSMYLCASSLTGNSPLHFGNGTRLTVT.

This chain uses TRBV5-1 with TRBJ1-1; D gene unclear. Trimming cost V 4 bases and J 0 bases, with 13 bases left between them. This CDR3 is 15 amino acids long. CDR1 and CDR2 (germline): SGHRS, YFSETQ. The CDR3 is CASSTSWGLNTEAFF. The CDR3, as DNA: TGCGCCAGCAGCACAAGCTGGGGTTTGAACACTGAAGCTTTCTTT.

V usage is TRBV5-5 and J usage is TRBJ1-2; tentatively, D is TRBD1 (5 bases). Per the germline V gene, CDR1 is SGHKS and CDR2 is YYEKEE (reference sequence). The CDR3 sequence is 14 residues long. The V end was cut by 4 bases, the J end by 8 bases, with 18 bases between. CDR3 protein: CASSPGQALWGYTF. CDR3 nucleotide sequence: TGTGCCAGCAGCCCAGGACAAGCCCTCTGGGGCTACACCTTC.

Only one count was recorded for this clone. The V gene is TRBV10-1, the J gene TRBJ2-2, with TRBD2 matching over 13 bases. Germline CDR1 is WNHNN and CDR2 is SYGVQD (reference sequence). V lost 6 bases to trimming and J lost 7 bases; unmatched junction nucleotides: 8. The CDR3 spans 16 residues. This CDR3 reads CASSLSGTSGVGELFF. The CDR3 DNA reads as TGCGCCAGCAGCCTCTCCGGGACTAGCGGGGTCGGGGAGCTGTTTTTT.

The chain links TRBV11-2 to TRBJ1-5, with D maybe TRBD1 (6 bases). V was trimmed by 2 bases and J by 0 bases, leaving 11 bases between them. The CDR3 loop spans 16 amino acids. Germline V gene lookup returns CDR1 SGHAT and CDR2 FQNNGV. CDR3 region: CASSLQGWGSNQPQHF. DNA for the CDR3: TGTGCCAGCAGCTTACAGGGGTGGGGTAGCAATCAGCCCCAGCATTTT. The whole variable domain, filled in from reference TRBV11-2 and TRBJ1-5, reads EAGVAQSPRYKIIEKRQSVAFWCNPISGHATLYWYQQILGQGPKLLIQFQNNGVVDDSQLPKDRFSAERLKGVDSTLKIQPAKLEDSAVYLCASSLQGWGSNQPQHFGDGTRLSIL.

This clone was counted at least ten times. This may come from a read error, since a much larger clone is one base off. In the same sample, other DNA sequences code for this CDR3. The chain carries TRBV5-1 and TRBJ1-6, with D perhaps matching TRBD1 (5 bases). CDR3 length: 16 amino acids. The germline V gene encodes CDR1 SGHRS and CDR2 YFSETQ. The CDR3 bases are TGCGCCAGCAGCTCCGACGGGGGGTCCTATAATTCACCCCTCCACTTC. As protein: CASSSDGGSYNSPLHF.

This clone is medium-sized within its sample. This rearrangement joins TRBV10-3 to TRBJ1-1, with 8 bases aligning to TRBD1. The germline CDR1 and CDR2 sequences are ENHRY and SYGVKD. Trimming cost V 3 bases and J 5 bases; bases outside gene matches: 14. The CDR3 extends over 17 amino acids. This CDR3 is CAISDQTQGTGGTEAFF. The DNA for the CDR3 is TGTGCCATCAGTGACCAAACCCAAGGGACAGGCGGGACTGAAGCTTTCTTT.

There are a few counts of this clone. V is TRBV6-2 or TRBV6-3 and J is TRBJ2-7; TRBD2 aligns across 14 bases. V dropped 6 bases and J dropped 7; count of bases not matched to a gene: 14. The CDR3 contains 17 residues. Germline-derived CDR1 and CDR2 are MNHEY and SVGEGT. The CDR3 DNA reads TGTGCCAGCAGGTTGACTAGCGGGAGGGCTTGGGTGGAAGAGCAGTACTTC. It codes for CASRLTSGRAWVEEQYF.

The gene calls are TRBV30 and TRBJ2-3, with 7 bases identical to TRBD2. J gave up 9 bases and V 0 bases, and 6 bases lay outside the gene matches. The CDR3 extends over 13 amino acids. The V gene's germline CDR1 is GTSNPN and CDR2 SVGIG (reference sequence). For the CDR3, the DNA is TGTGCCTGGAGTGTTGGGGCGGGAGACACGCAGTATTTT. Protein product: CAWSVGAGDTQYF.

The genes are TRBV2 and TRBJ2-3; 8 nucleotides match TRBD2. The CDR3 extends over 15 amino acids. In germline, CDR1 is SNHLY, CDR2 FYNNEI. The ends lost 8 bases at V and 5 bases at J; junction bases unmatched: 12. The CDR3 DNA follows: TGTGCCAGCGCTACGGGGGGGCCTGATAGAGATACGCAGTATTTT. It codes for CASATGGPDRDTQYF.

The V gene is TRBV20-1, the J gene TRBJ2-5, with D possibly matching TRBD2 (7 bases). Trimming stripped 6 bases from V and 0 bases from J, with 14 bases between. CDR3 size: 14 residues. The germline V gene has CDR1 DFQATT and CDR2 SNEGSKA (reference sequence). For the CDR3, the DNA is TGCAGTGCGGTTGGGGGGGGCAACCAAGAGACCCAGTACTTC. Protein sequence: CSAVGGGNQETQYF.

For this clone: In the same sample, other DNA sequences code for this CDR3. The CDR3 DNA reads TGTGCCTGGAGTGTTTCCGGGACAGCTTACGAGCAGTACTTC. It encodes CAWSVSGTAYEQYF. The chain is built from TRBV30 and TRBJ2-7, with 7 bases that match TRBD1. Per germline, CDR1 GTSNPN and CDR2 SVGIG (reference sequence). The CDR3 is 14 residues long. V dropped 0 bases and J dropped 4; count of bases not matched to a gene: 6.

Points on this clone: At one end the junction does not follow the germline gene, possibly because of a read error. V is TRBV28 and J is TRBJ2-1; TRBD1 might be the D (6 bases). Germline assignment: CDR1 MDHEN and CDR2 SYDVKM. This CDR3 has 15 residues. Here the CDR3 reads CASRQGARSYNEHIF. CDR3 nucleotide sequence: TGTGCCAGCAGACAGGGAGCTCGCTCCTACAATGAGCACATCTTC.

In its sample, this clone is medium-sized (0.01 to 0.1%). The chain uses TRBV5-1 and TRBJ2-2; a weak D match, TRBD2 (6 bases). Trimming took off 3 bases at V and 4 bases at J, with 19 bases between the two ends. CDR1 is SGHRS and CDR2 is YFSETQ in the germline V gene. The length of the CDR3 is 17 residues. CDR3: CASSWMSPGAVTGELFF. Written as DNA, the CDR3 is TGCGCCAGCAGCTGGATGTCGCCGGGAGCGGTCACCGGGGAGCTGTTTTTT.

This chain uses TRBV11-1 with TRBJ2-2; TRBD1 matches 8 bases. CDR1 is SGHAT, CDR2 FQDESV, per germline (reference sequence). The CDR3 consists of 17 residues. The V and J ends lost 1 base and 1 base, in that order; junction bases with no gene match: 5. The CDR3 region is CASSLVGTGGNTGELFF. The DNA of the CDR3 is TGTGCCAGCAGCTTAGTAGGGACAGGTGGGAACACCGGGGAGCTGTTTTTT.

This clone was detected ten times or more. J is TRBJ2-2 and V is TRBV7-9; 11 nucleotides match TRBD1. The V gene end was trimmed by 1 base and the J gene end by 1 base; junction bases not matched to a gene: 2. The CDR3 is 17 residues long. CDR1 and CDR2 from the germline V gene are SEHNR and FQNEAQ (reference sequence). CDR3 in DNA: TGTGCCAGCAGCTTAGGAGGGACAGGGGGGAACACCGGGGAGCTGTTTTTT. It encodes CASSLGGTGGNTGELFF.

The chain carries TRBV4-1 and TRBJ2-1; the D is unclear. This CDR3 comprises 15 residues. Per the germline V gene, CDR1 is MGHRA and CDR2 is YSYEKL. Trimming removed 0 bases from V and 10 bases from J, with 16 bases in between. The CDR3 spells CASSQDIVGGREQFF. The CDR3 nucleotides read TGCGCCAGCAGCCAAGATATCGTGGGTGGAAGGGAGCAGTTCTTC.

By sample share, this clone is medium-sized (0.01 to 0.1%). V and J are TRBV7-2 and TRBJ1-1, with D tentatively TRBD1 (5 bases). CDR1 is SGHTA, CDR2 FQGNSA, per germline. Trimming took 5 bases from V and 0 from J, leaving 13 bases between them. The CDR3 has 15 amino acids. In DNA, the CDR3 is TGTGCCAGCAGCGAAGGGGACCGATTGAACACTGAAGCTTTCTTT. It yields the protein CASSEGDRLNTEAFF.

The genes are TRBV19 and TRBJ2-2; D may be TRBD2 (7 bases). This CDR3 comprises 15 residues. Per germline, CDR1 LNHDA and CDR2 SQIVND (reference sequence). V was pared by 4 bases and J by 7 bases, with 16 bases between. This CDR3 is CASSKQGGGDGELFF. DNA for the CDR3: TGTGCCAGTAGTAAACAAGGAGGGGGGGACGGGGAGCTGTTTTTT.

By share, this clone ranks as large. DNA for the CDR3: TGTGCCAGCACCCCCCGGGCAGGGGTAACTGAAGCTTTCTTT. It codes for CASTPRAGVTEAFF. The chain couples TRBV28 to TRBJ1-1; D is perhaps TRBD1 (6 bases). V was trimmed by 7 bases and J by 5 bases, leaving 17 bases between them. From germline, CDR1 is MDHEN and CDR2 SYDVKM. The CDR3 covers 14 residues.

This clone occurred a few times. This rearrangement joins TRBV6-5 to TRBJ2-7, with 7 bases fitting TRBD1. The V segment lost 10 bases and the J segment 2 bases; nucleotides outside the gene matches: 2. The germline gives CDR1 MNHEY, CDR2 SVGAGI. The CDR3 is 11 amino acids. The DNA of the CDR3 is TGTGCCAATGGACAGGCCTACGAGCAGTACTTC. Its translation: CANGQAYEQYF.

This chain links TRBV6-2 or TRBV6-3 with TRBJ1-4; 8 bases align to TRBD1. J lost 8 bases, V lost 1 base, and 6 bases had no gene match. From germline, CDR1 is MNHEY and CDR2 SVGEGT. The CDR3 consists of 15 residues. For the CDR3, the DNA is TGTGCCAGCAGTTACTACGGACAGGGTGGAGAAAAACTGTTTTTT. It yields the protein CASSYYGQGGEKLFF.